Below, 21 T cell receptor beta chains from the same sample are listed, as sequenced in a study of T-cell memory formation after mild COVID-19. TCRdb passed the 5' RACE reads through MiXCR, listing each CDR3 protein once. Here the sample spans roughly 550,000 distinct CDR3 sequences, around 21% being singletons. Specimen: PBMCs or a T cell subset sorted from them (not recorded which). Every receptor here comes from an adult woman who had mild COVID-19 (a few samples of this study predate the infection). Cell type and time point are not known.

The V call is TRBV29-1, the J call TRBJ2-7; 9 positions match TRBD2. Germline-derived CDR1 and CDR2 are SQVTM and ANQGSEA. The CDR3 consists of 13 residues. V was clipped by 4 bases and J by 4 bases; unmatched bases: 5. CDR3 residues: CSVVAGALYEQYF. The DNA of the CDR3 is TGCAGCGTTGTAGCGGGGGCCCTTTACGAGCAGTACTTC.

V and J are TRBV6-5 and TRBJ1-1, with 9 bases lining up with TRBD1. CDR1 MNHEY and CDR2 SVGAGI come from the germline V gene. Losses at the gene ends were 2 bases for V and 1 base for J; bases not matched to a gene: 14. This CDR3 is 19 amino acids long. The CDR3: CASSYRATGGRFGNTEAFF. The CDR3 nucleotides are TGTGCCAGCAGTTACCGCGCTACAGGGGGCAGGTTCGGGAACACTGAAGCTTTCTTT.

This clonotype was counted a few times. The CDR3 sequence: CASSKQGYGYTF. As DNA, the CDR3 is TGTGCCAGCAGCAAACAGGGCTATGGCTACACCTTC. The chain employs TRBV12-3 or TRBV12-4 and TRBJ1-2; a possible D gene is TRBD1 (6 bases). V was shortened by 6 bases and J by 4 bases, with 9 bases between the two germline ends. CDR3 length equals 12 residues.

The chain joins TRBV5-5 to TRBJ2-7; 7 positions agree with TRBD1. Germline values: CDR1 SGHKS, CDR2 YYEKEE (reference sequence). The trim removed 7 bases at V and 12 bases at J, leaving 19 bases unmatched. The CDR3 covers 14 residues. The chain's CDR3 is CASRSYVDRSTWYF. CDR3 sequence (DNA): TGTGCCAGCCGATCCTACGTGGACAGGAGTACGTGGTACTTC. Combining the CDR3 with reference TRBV5-5 and TRBJ2-7 gives the whole variable domain DAGVTQSPTHLIKTRGQQVTLRCSPISGHKSVSWYQQVLGQGPQFIFQYYEKEERGRGNFPDRFSARQFPNYSSELNVNALLLGDSALYLCASRSYVDRSTWYFGPGTRLTVT.

This chain links TRBV27 with TRBJ2-7; 8 bases are shared with TRBD2. Per germline, CDR1 MNHEY and CDR2 SMNVEV (reference sequence). This CDR3 spans 16 amino acids. The V and J ends lost 6 bases and 5 bases, in that order; junction bases with no gene match: 15. The CDR3 sequence: CASRLGLALTHDEQYF. The CDR3 DNA is TGTGCCAGCAGACTCGGACTAGCCCTAACTCATGACGAGCAGTACTTC.

This clonotype was found a few times. The chain recombines TRBV15 with TRBJ2-7, with TRBD1 matching over 9 bases. The J segment lost 6 bases and the V segment lost 0 bases, leaving 6 bases of the junction unmatched. Germline values: CDR1 LNHNV, CDR2 YYDKDF (reference sequence). The CDR3 runs 15 residues. The CDR3 is CATSRDMGQGVEQYF. CDR3 DNA: TGTGCCACCAGCAGAGATATGGGACAGGGAGTCGAGCAGTACTTC.

The genes are TRBV7-9 and TRBJ2-1, with 11 bases fitting TRBD2. This CDR3 region has 15 residues. CDR1 SEHNR and CDR2 FQNEAQ come from the germline V gene (reference sequence). The V gene end was trimmed by 6 bases and the J gene end by 4 bases; junction bases not matched to a gene: 5. This CDR3 is CASRDGTSGYNEQFF. CDR3 DNA: TGTGCCAGCAGGGACGGGACTAGCGGATACAATGAGCAGTTCTTC.

J is TRBJ1-2 and V is TRBV5-1, with 8 bases fitting TRBD1. Per the germline V gene, CDR1 is SGHRS and CDR2 is YFSETQ. The CDR3 spans 15 residues. Trimming removed 3 bases from V and 9 bases from J; junction bases left unmatched: 13. The CDR3 DNA follows: TGCGCCAGCAGCTGGGATGGGACAGGATCTGTTCGCTACACCTTC. Amino acid sequence: CASSWDGTGSVRYTF.

V usage is TRBV27 and J usage is TRBJ2-7; tentatively, D is TRBD1 (6 bases). Germline V gives CDR1 MNHEY, CDR2 SMNVEV (reference sequence). Trimming pared 6 bases from V and 6 bases from J, leaving 18 bases between. This CDR3 contains 14 residues. Here the CDR3 reads CASRSGVFLGEQYF. CDR3 nucleotide sequence: TGTGCCAGCAGATCAGGGGTTTTCCTTGGCGAGCAGTACTTC.

This clonotype was observed many times. The chain couples TRBV11-2 to TRBJ2-4; D is unclear. The CDR3 sequence is 14 residues long. CDR1 SGHAT and CDR2 FQNNGV come from the germline V gene. V was cut by 6 bases and J by 0 bases, with 9 bases left in between. The CDR3 sequence is CASSYGRAKNIQYF. The CDR3 DNA follows: TGTGCCAGCAGTTATGGGCGAGCCAAAAACATTCAGTACTTC.

This clonotype was counted a few times. The genes are TRBV9 and TRBJ2-1, with D uncertain. Trimming stripped 1 base from V and 6 bases from J, with 11 bases between. Germline values: CDR1 SGDLS, CDR2 YYNGEE. The CDR3 loop spans 14 amino acids. Written as DNA, the CDR3 is TGTGCCAGCAGCGTAATCCTAGACCGCAATGAGCAGTTCTTC. Translating it yields CASSVILDRNEQFF.

This clonotype was recorded at least ten times. The chain employs TRBV9 and TRBJ1-2; 7 positions match TRBD1. Germline V gene data show CDR1 as SGDLS and CDR2 as YYNGEE. V dropped 5 bases and J dropped 2; count of bases not matched to a gene: 6. This CDR3 region has 14 residues. The CDR3 sequence is CASSARTGNYGYTF. The DNA of the CDR3 is TGTGCCAGCAGTGCCAGGACAGGAAACTATGGCTACACCTTC.

This chain uses TRBV29-1 with TRBJ2-7; 10 bases fit TRBD1. V shed 6 bases and J 3 bases; nucleotides not matched to a gene: 5. The CDR3 loop spans 13 amino acids. The germline CDR1 and CDR2 sequences are SQVTM and ANQGSEA. The CDR3 sequence is CSVLRTGGYEQYF. As DNA, the CDR3 is TGCAGCGTCCTCCGGACAGGGGGCTACGAGCAGTACTTC.

This clonotype was seen a handful of times. The genes are TRBV5-4 and TRBJ2-1, with 11 bases aligning to TRBD2. V was pared by 2 bases and J by 7 bases, with 14 bases of the junction left unmatched. The length of the CDR3 is 18 residues. Per the germline V gene, CDR1 is SGHNT and CDR2 is YYREEE (reference sequence). The CDR3 DNA sequence: TGTGCCAGCAGCTTTCTCGCGGTAGCCGGGACTAGCGGTAATGAGCAGTTCTTC. Translation: CASSFLAVAGTSGNEQFF.

A few counts support this clonotype. This chain joins TRBV2 and TRBJ2-3; 7 bases match TRBD1. The CDR3 contains 13 residues. Germline assignment: CDR1 SNHLY and CDR2 FYNNEI. V trimming: 6 bases; J trimming: 6 bases; junction bases outside the gene matches: 6. CDR3 protein: CASRFTGADTQYF. Here the CDR3 DNA reads TGTGCCAGCAGGTTCACAGGGGCCGATACGCAGTATTTT.

The chain links TRBV18 to TRBJ1-2; 8 nucleotides align to TRBD1. Germline values: CDR1 KGHSH, CDR2 LQKENI. The CDR3 totals 14 residues. V lost 3 bases, J lost 3 bases, and 3 bases stayed unmatched. The CDR3 protein is CASSPQGADYGYTF. CDR3 DNA: TGTGCCAGCTCACCGCAGGGGGCGGACTATGGCTACACCTTC.

This sequence joins TRBV5-1 and TRBJ1-3; a weak D match, TRBD1 (5 bases). The CDR3 length is 14 residues. With 4 bases removed from V and 2 bases from J, the gap between germline ends came to 10 bases. Germline CDR1 and CDR2: SGHRS and YFSETQ. The CDR3, as DNA: TGCGCCAGCAGCACCCAGGGTGCTGGAAACACCATATATTTT. Its translation is CASSTQGAGNTIYF.

This chain uses TRBV27 with TRBJ2-3, with 7 bases that match TRBD1. The germline V gene has CDR1 MNHEY and CDR2 SMNVEV (reference sequence). The CDR3 runs 13 residues. Trimming took 6 bases from V and 6 from J; bases not matched to a gene: 6. CDR3 region: CASRLLQGDTQYF. CDR3 bases: TGTGCCAGCAGGCTCCTACAGGGGGATACGCAGTATTTT.

This clonotype was counted between two and nine times. This chain links TRBV27 with TRBJ1-6; TRBD1 agrees at 7 bases. The CDR3 loop spans 15 amino acids. Germline CDR1 and CDR2: MNHEY and SMNVEV (reference sequence). V lost 8 bases to trimming and J lost 7 bases; unmatched junction nucleotides: 11. The CDR3 coding sequence is TGTGCCAGCTCCCCCAGAGACAGGGTGAATTCACCCCTCCACTTT. The encoded protein is CASSPRDRVNSPLHF.

The chain is built from TRBV12-3 or TRBV12-4 and TRBJ2-5; D may be TRBD1 (6 bases). V was trimmed by 0 bases and J by 2 bases, leaving 10 bases between them. The CDR3 length is 15 residues. The CDR3 DNA follows: TGTGCCAGCAGTTTAGCGGGACACCAACAAGAGACCCAGTACTTC. Translated: CASSLAGHQQETQYF.

The V call is TRBV10-3, the J call TRBJ1-1, with D perhaps TRBD1 (5 bases). Germline CDR1 is ENHRY and CDR2 is SYGVKD. The CDR3 contains 12 residues. V was pared by 0 bases and J by 7 bases, with 6 bases between. The CDR3 spells CAISESGGEAFF. CDR3 sequence (DNA): TGTGCCATCAGTGAGTCTGGGGGTGAAGCTTTCTTT.